This T cell receptor (beta chain) appears in the sequencing data of a study of CD8 T cells in ankylosing spondylitis. This clonotype was found many times. V was shortened by 5 bases and J by 4 bases, with 12 bases between the two germline ends. The CDR3 loop spans 15 amino acids. TCRdb itself ran the 5' RACE reads through MiXCR, one entry per CDR3 protein. The sample consists of under 300,000 distinct CDR3 sequences, more than 9% of them appearing once. This clonotype was sampled from a male donor with ankylosing spondylitis or in good health (not recorded which). The chain employs TRBV12-3 or TRBV12-4 and TRBJ2-6; D possibly corresponds to TRBD1 (5 bases). Sequenced sample: blood, either unsorted or a sorted T cell fraction (not recorded which). The CDR3 reads CASSPDSPGANVLTF. Written as DNA, the CDR3 is TGTGCCAGCAGTCCAGACAGTCCCGGGGCCAACGTCCTGACTTTC.